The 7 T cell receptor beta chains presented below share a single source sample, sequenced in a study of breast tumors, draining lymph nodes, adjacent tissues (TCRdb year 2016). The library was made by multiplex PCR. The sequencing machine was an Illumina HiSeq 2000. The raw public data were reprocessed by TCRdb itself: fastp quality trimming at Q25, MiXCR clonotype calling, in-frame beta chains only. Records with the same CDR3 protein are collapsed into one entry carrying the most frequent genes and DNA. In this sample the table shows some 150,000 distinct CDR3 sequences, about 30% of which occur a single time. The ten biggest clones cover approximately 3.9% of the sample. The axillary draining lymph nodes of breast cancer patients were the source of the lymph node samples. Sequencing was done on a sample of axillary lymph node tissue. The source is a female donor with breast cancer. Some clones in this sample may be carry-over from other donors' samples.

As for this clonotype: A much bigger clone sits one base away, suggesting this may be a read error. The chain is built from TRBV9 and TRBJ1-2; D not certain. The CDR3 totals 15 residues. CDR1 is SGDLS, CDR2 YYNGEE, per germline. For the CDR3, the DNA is TGTGCCAGCAGCGTAGCCAGGCCGGGCGCAAATGGCTCCACCTTC. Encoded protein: CASSVARPGANGSTF.

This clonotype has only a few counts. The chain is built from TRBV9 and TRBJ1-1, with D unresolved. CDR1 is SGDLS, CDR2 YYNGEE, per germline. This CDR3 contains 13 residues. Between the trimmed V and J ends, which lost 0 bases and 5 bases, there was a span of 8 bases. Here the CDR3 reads CASSVVRNTEAFF. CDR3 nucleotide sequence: TGTGCCAGCAGCGTAGTGCGGAATACTGAAGCTTTCTTT. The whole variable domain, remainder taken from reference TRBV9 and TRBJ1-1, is DSGVTQTPKHLITATGQRVTLRCSPRSGDLSVYWYQQSLDQGLQFLIQYYNGEERAKGNILERFSAQQFPDLHSELNLSSLELGDSALYFCASSVVRNTEAFFGQGTRLTVV.

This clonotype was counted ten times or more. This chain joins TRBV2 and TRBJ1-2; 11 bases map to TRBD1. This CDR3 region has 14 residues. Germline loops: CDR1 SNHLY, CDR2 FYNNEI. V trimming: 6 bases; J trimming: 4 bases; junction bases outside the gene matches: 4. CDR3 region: CASRRTGGIYGYTF. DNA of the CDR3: TGTGCCAGCAGACGGACAGGGGGCATCTATGGCTACACCTTC.

The CDR3 nucleotides read TGCGCCAGCAGCCAATTGGCGGGGGGGCCCTACGAGCAGTACTTC. It codes for CASSQLAGGPYEQYF. This chain links TRBV4-1 with TRBJ2-7; the match to TRBD2 covers 9 bases. CDR1 MGHRA and CDR2 YSYEKL come from the germline V gene. There are 15 residues in the CDR3. V was pared by 2 bases and J by 2 bases, with 4 bases of the junction left unmatched.

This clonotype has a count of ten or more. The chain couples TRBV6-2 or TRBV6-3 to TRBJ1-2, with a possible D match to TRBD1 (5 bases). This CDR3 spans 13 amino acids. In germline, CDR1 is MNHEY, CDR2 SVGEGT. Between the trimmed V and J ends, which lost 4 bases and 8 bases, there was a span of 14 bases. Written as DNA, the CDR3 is TGTGCCAGCAGTTCCGGGGCGGTAAGAGGCTACACCTTC. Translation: CASSSGAVRGYTF.

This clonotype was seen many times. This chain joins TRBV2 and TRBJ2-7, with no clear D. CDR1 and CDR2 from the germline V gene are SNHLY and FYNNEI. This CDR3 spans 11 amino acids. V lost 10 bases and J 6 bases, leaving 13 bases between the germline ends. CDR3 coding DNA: TGTGCCATCAAACTACCGGGCGAGCAGTACTTC. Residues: CAIKLPGEQYF. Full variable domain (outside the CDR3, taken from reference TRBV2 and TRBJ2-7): EPEVTQTPSHQVTQMGQEVILRCVPISNHLYFYWYRQILGQKVEFLVSFYNNEISEKSEIFDDQFSVERPDGSNFTLKIRSTKLEDSAMYFCAIKLPGEQYFGPGTRLTVT.

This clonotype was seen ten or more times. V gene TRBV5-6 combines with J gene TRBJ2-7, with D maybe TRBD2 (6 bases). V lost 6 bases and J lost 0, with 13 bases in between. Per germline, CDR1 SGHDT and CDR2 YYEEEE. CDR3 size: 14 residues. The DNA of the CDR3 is TGTGCCAGCACGGTAGCGGTGAGCTCCTACGAGCAGTACTTC. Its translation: CASTVAVSSYEQYF.